This TCR beta chain emerged from a study of T cell responses to AZD1222 COVID-19 vaccine. Study at large: Investigators merged groups given second doses at roughly 4 or roughly 12 weeks.

CDR1 and CDR2 (germline): LNHDA, SQIVND (reference sequence). V was pared by 1 base and J by 10 bases, with 7 bases between. This CDR3 has 11 residues. Measured with immunoSEQ multiplex PCR; TCRdb has only the in-frame clones, and not every one. There are about 110,000 clones in the sample; around nine tenths occur only once, and less than 3.5% lies in the top ten. Worth noting for this clone: What it recognizes is unknown.

General study findings and limits: CD4 TCRs linked to vaccination spanned spike, dominating at 160-218 and 743-854. Just a handful of AZD1222 recipients tested seropositive at baseline.

The source was peripheral blood, collected on day 0 of AZD1222 vaccination. The chain is built from TRBV19 and TRBJ1-2; D call uncertain. This clonotype was obtained from an adult in good health. The CDR3 sequence is CASSIATVYTF. CDR3 DNA sequence: TGTGCCAGTAGTATAGCCACGGTCTACACCTTC.